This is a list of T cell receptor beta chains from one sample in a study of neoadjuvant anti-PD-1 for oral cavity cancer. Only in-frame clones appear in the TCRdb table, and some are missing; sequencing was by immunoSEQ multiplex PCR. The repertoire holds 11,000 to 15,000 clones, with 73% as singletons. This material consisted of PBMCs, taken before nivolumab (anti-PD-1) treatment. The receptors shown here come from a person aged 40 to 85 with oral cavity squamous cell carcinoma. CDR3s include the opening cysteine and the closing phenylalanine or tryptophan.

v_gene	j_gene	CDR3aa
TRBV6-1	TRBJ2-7	CALSPRETGTYEQYF
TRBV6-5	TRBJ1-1	CASSYSSNKVGGEAFF
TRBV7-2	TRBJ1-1	CASSLEGRANTEAFF
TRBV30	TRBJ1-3	CAWSVGSPGNTIYF
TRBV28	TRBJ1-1	CASLGWLMNTEAFF
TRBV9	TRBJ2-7	CASSVSQQGKQYF
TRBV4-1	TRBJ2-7	CASSQDRGRAHYEQYF
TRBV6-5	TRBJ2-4	CASSSPGQPNIQYF
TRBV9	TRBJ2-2	CASSVAAGRTGELFF
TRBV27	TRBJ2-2	CASRPGTPNTGELFF
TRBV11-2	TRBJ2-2	CASSFGTGLIIGGELFF
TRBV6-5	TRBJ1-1	CASSSPDRNTEAFF
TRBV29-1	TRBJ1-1	CSVEVGTGNTEAFF
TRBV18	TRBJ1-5	CASSREGSSNQPQHF
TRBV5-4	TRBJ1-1	CASSLGFRLNTEAFF
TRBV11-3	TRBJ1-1	CASSPGTVGEAFF
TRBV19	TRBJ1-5	CASSIGSYQPQHF
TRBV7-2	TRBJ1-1	CASSLNSQNTEAFF
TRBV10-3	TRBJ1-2	CAISHRDRGPGGYTF
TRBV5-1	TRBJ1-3	CASSRGVFGNTIYF
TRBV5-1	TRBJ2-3	CASSSLTDTQYF
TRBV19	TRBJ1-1	CASSRPTNTEAFF
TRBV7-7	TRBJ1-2	CASSTGTASNGYTF
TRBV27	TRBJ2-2	CASSLDRGNGELFF
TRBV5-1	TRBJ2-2	CASSLAPWDTGELFF
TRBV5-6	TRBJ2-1	CASSLAESLGEQFF
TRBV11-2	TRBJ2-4	CASSLDPVRGHIQYF
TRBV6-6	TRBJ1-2	CASSYSWTVGYTF
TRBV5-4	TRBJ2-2	CASSLGQNTGELFF
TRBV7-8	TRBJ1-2	CASSLTGRSSGYTF
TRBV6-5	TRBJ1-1	CASKRVRGATEAFF